This TCR beta chain was sequenced in a study of blood T cell repertoires in COVID-19. As for the study in general: PBMCs, B-cell-depleted T cells, or T cells provided the cDNA or gDNA that made up the material.

Original methodology: How many nucleated cells were present was estimated from reference gene primer amplification. Only in-frame clones appear in the TCRdb table, and some are missing; sequencing was by immunoSEQ multiplex PCR. Clone size and V and J calls were adopted from that table, with D and trimming inferred from the DNA. The sample holds roughly 200,000 clones, around 87% seen once. The CDR3 has 19 amino acids. Germline V gene sequence: CDR1 LGHDT, CDR2 YNNKEL (reference sequence). Germline trimming cut 1 base from V and 4 bases from J; bases unmatched to any gene: 6. This rearrangement joins TRBV3-1 (or the pseudogene TRBV3-2) to TRBJ2-2, with 16 bases matching TRBD2. The clonotype comes from a woman aged 25 to 39 with active or convalescent COVID-19. The sample taken for sequencing was peripheral blood. CDR3 bases: TGTGCCAGCAGCCAAGTGAGAGGGACTAGCGGGAGGGGCACCGGGGAGCTGTTTTTT. This sequence encodes CASSQVRGTSGRGTGELFF.